This TCR beta chain was found in a study of cytomegalovirus exposure and HLA in healthy donors. Remarks on this clone: What it binds is not known.

In the PCR, 60 Vbeta and 13 Jbeta primers were used. TCRdb keeps only in-frame clones here, not all; method: immunoSEQ multiplex PCR. The table lists some 170,000 clones, approximately 82% of them singletons. Overall study findings and caveats: Investigators reported approximately 170 TCR beta chains as tied to cytomegalovirus. As a later analysis showed, a missense DCLRE1C variant was linked to trimming of TCR beta V- and J-genes.

Germline loops: CDR1 MNHEY, CDR2 SMNVEV (reference sequence). The CDR3 loop spans 14 amino acids. With V trimmed by 6 bases and J by 8 bases, 3 bases remained unmatched. Sequenced: PBMCs. The J gene is TRBJ2-1, the V gene TRBV27, with 14 bases that match TRBD2. This sequence originates from a woman younger than 45 in good health and CMV-seronegative. The CDR3 sequence: CASSRTSGRYEQFF. DNA for the CDR3: TGTGCCAGCAGCCGGACTAGCGGGAGGTATGAGCAGTTCTTC.